One and the same sample provided the 4 T cell receptor beta chains below, sequenced in a study of cytotoxic CD8 clonotypes in ibrutinib-treated CLL. Measured with immunoSEQ multiplex PCR; TCRdb has only the in-frame clones, and not every one. Of 35,000 or so clones listed, roughly two thirds are singletons. The sequences come from PBMCs, collected at disease progression, from a patient treated with ibrutinib. All receptors derive from a human donor with chronic lymphocytic leukemia.

This clone was counted a few times. The chain is built from TRBV5-4 and TRBJ2-1, with 10 nucleotides matching TRBD1. The CDR3 is 15 amino acids. Per germline, CDR1 SGHNT and CDR2 YYREEE (reference sequence). The V segment lost 4 bases and the J segment 4 bases; nucleotides outside the gene matches: 5. Written as DNA, the CDR3 is TGTGCCAGCAGCGAAGGGGGACAGGGGTACAATGAGCAGTTCTTC. Protein product: CASSEGGQGYNEQFF.

This chain links TRBV7-8 with TRBJ2-7; no definite D call. Trimming left V 4 bases short and J 3 bases short, with 16 bases between. CDR1 and CDR2 from the germline V gene are SGHVS and FQNEAQ. This CDR3 spans 15 amino acids. For the CDR3, the DNA is TGTGCCAGCAGCTCTCAGCTAGGACCCGACTACGAGCAGTACTTC. It encodes CASSSQLGPDYEQYF.

The chain recombines TRBV5-6 with TRBJ1-1; TRBD1 is a possible D gene (5 bases). V gave up 2 bases and J gave up 10 bases, with 12 bases separating them. Per germline, CDR1 SGHDT and CDR2 YYEEEE. CDR3 length: 12 amino acids. The DNA of the CDR3 is TGTGCCAGCAGCTTAGAGGGGAACGGAGCTTTCTTT. It specifies CASSLEGNGAFF.

This chain joins TRBV7-8 and TRBJ1-5; D gene ambiguous. Trimming shortened V by 4 bases and J by 4 bases, and 11 bases separated the two germline ends. CDR3 length: 14 amino acids. CDR1 and CDR2 from the germline V gene are SGHVS and FQNEAQ. The CDR3 protein is CASSSAGLNQPQHF. In nucleotides, the CDR3 is TGTGCCAGCAGCTCAGCGGGGTTAAATCAGCCCCAGCATTTT.